This T cell receptor (beta chain) was captured in a study of blood T cell repertoires in COVID-19. Assay: immunoSEQ multiplex PCR; the TCRdb copy retains only in-frame clones and omits some. Of some 250,000 clones in the sample, about four fifths were seen once. The count of this clone is one. V was pared by 0 bases and J by 4 bases, with 15 bases between. CDR1 and CDR2 from the germline V gene are SGHAT and FQNNGV. The length of the CDR3 is 16 residues. Material for sequencing was peripheral blood. This TCR was recovered from a woman of 80 years or more with acute or convalescent COVID-19. V is TRBV11-2 and J is TRBJ1-2; perhaps TRBD1 as D (5 bases). The CDR3: CASSLDQLGPVYGYTF. In DNA form, the CDR3 reads TGTGCCAGCAGCTTAGATCAATTGGGGCCCGTCTATGGCTACACCTTC.